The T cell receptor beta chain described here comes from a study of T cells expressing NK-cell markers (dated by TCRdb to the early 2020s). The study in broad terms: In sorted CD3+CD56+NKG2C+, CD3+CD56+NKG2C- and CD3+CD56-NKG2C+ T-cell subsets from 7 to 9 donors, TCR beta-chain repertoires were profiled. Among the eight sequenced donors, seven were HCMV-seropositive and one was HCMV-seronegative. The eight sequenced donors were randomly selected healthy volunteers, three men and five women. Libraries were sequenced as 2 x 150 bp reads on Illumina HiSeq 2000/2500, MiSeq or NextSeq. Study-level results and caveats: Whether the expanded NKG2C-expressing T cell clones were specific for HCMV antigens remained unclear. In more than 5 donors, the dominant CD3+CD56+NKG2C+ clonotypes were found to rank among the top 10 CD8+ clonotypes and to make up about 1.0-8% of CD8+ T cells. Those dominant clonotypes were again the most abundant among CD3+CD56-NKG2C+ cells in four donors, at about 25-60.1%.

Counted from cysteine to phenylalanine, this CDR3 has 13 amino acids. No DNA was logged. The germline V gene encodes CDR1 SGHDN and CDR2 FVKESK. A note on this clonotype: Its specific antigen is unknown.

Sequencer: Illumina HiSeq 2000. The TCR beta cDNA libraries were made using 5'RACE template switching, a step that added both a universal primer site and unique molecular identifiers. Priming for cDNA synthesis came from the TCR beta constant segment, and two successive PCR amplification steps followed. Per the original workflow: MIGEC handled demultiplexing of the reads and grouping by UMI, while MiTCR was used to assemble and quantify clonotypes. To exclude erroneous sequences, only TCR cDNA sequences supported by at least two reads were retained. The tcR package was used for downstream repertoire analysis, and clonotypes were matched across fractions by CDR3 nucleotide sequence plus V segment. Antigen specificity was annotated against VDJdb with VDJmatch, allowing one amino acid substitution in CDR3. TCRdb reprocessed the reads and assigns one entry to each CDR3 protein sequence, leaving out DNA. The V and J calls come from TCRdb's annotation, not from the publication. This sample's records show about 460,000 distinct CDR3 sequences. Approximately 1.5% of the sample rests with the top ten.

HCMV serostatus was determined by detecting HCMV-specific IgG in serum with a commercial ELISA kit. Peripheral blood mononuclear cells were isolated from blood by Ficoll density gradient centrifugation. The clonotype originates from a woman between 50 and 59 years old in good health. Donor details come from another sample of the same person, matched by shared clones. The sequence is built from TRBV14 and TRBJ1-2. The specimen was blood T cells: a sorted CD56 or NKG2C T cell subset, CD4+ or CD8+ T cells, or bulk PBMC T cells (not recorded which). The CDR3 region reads CASSQEQQYGYTF. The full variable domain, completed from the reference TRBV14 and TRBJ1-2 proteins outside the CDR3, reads EAGVTQFPSHSVIEKGQTVTLRCDPISGHDNLYWYRRVMGKEIKFLLHFVKESKQDESGMPNNRFLAERTGGTYSTLKVQPAELEDSGVYFCASSQEQQYGYTFGSGTRLTVV.